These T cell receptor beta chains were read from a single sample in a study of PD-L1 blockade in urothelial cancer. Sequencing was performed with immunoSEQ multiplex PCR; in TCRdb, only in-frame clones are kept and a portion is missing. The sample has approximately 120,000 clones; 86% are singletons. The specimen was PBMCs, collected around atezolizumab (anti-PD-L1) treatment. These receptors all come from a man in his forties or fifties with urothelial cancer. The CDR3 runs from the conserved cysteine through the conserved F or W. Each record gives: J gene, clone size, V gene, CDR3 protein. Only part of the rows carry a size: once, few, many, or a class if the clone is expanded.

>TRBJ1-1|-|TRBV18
CASSPPIRGGNTEAFF
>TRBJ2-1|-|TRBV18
CASSPGADSYNEQFF
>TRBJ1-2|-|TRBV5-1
CASSLTGFGYTF
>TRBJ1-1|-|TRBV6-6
CASSYSSGARTEAFF
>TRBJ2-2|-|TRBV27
CASKRTSGRAGTGELFF
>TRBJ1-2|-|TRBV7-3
CASSRTGGLGYTF
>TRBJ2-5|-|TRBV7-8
CASSAGETQYF
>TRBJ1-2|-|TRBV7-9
CASSFRTNGYTF
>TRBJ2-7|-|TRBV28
CASSLSGPTYEQYF
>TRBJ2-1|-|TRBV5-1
CASSSGLDLYNEQFF
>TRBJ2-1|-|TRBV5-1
CASSLALAGNNEQFF
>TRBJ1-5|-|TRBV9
CASSVAPQNQPQHF
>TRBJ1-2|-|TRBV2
CASSVRQGDNYGYTF
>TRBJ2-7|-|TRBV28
CASYGGLYEQYF
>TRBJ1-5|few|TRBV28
CASRLRGQPQHF
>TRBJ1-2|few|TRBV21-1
CASSSAGQGYGYTF
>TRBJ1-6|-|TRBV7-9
CASSLAFGNSPLHF
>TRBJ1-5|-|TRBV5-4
CASSFQTGSSYSNQPQHF
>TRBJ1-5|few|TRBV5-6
CASSLGDRSNQPQHF
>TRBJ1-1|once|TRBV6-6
CASSYPETGMGTEAFF
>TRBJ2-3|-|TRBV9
CASSVVSSGGTDTQYF
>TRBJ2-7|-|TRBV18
CASSKTAQSYEQYF
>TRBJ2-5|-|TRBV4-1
CASSPNRGRETQYF
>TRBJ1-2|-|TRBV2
CASSERPSTGGYTF
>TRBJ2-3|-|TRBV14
CASSQRQDSTSYF
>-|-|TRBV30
CAWRDRTRSYEQYF
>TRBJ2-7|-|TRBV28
CASSLAKWSLSYEQYF
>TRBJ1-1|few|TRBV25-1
CASQDSEAFF
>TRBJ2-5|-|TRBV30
CAWSVRTGGETQYF
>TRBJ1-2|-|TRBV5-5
CASSLESSYGYTF
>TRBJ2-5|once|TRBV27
CASSLSVGEGTQYF
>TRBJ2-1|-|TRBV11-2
CASSLDLGVSGNEQFF
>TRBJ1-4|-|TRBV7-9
CASSLGGSREEKLFF
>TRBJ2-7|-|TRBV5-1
CASSAGQNYEQYF
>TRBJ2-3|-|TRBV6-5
CASSYTLALDTQYF
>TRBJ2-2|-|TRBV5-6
CASRAPGMNTGELFF
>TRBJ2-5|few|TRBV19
CASSMMAGGLETQYF
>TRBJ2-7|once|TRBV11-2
CASSWTSGGYEQYF
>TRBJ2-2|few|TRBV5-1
CASAQANTGELFF
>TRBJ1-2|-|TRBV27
CASSSGTGRRTGYTF
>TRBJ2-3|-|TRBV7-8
CASSVLAGGDTDTQYF
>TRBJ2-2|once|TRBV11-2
CASSLIFPRGRNTGELFF
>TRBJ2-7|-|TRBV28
CASSFQNYEQYF
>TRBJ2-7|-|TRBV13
CASSGRDYVYEQYF
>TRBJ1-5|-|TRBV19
CASRGQMSQPQHF
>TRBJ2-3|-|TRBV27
CASSPGWTDTQYF
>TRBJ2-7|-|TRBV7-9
CASSLKTGGEQYF
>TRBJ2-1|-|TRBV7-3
CASSRNSGSYEQFF
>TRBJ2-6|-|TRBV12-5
CASGPGGAGANVLTF
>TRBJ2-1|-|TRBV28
CASSSFNSAASGSNEQFF
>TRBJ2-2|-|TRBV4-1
CASSQKLAGNTGELFF
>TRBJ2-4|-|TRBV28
CASSRQGKNIQYF
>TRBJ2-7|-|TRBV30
CACNRGLGEQYF
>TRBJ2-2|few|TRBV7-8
CASSLMSGRFGELFF
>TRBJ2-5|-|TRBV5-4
CASSRGLAGQETQYF
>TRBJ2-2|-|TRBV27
CASSLGLAGILGGELFF
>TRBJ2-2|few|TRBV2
CAGGRTGMTGELFF
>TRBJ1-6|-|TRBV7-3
CASRLEGQSNSPLHF
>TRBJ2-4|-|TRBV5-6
CASSPGWGRAKNIQYF
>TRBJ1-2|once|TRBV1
CTSSQSVHRGGNGYTF